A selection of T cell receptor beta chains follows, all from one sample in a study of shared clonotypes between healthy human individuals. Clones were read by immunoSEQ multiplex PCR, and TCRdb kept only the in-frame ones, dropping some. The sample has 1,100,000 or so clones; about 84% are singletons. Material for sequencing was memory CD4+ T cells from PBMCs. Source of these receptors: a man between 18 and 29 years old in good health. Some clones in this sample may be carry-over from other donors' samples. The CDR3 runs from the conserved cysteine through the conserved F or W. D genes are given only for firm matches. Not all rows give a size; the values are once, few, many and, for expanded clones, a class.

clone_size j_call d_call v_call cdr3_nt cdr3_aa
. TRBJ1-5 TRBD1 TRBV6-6 TGTGCCAGCAAAAACAGGGGAGGGAGCAATCAGCCCCAGCATTTT CASKNRGGSNQPQHF
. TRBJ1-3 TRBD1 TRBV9 TGTGCCAGCAGCGAAGAATTGACAGGGACTGGAAACACCATATATTTT CASSEELTGTGNTIYF
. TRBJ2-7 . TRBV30 TGTGCCTGGAGGGGGCCTTTAGGGCGGGGTTCGTTTCTCGAGCAGTACTTC CAWRGPLGRGSFLEQYF
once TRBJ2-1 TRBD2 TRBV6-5 TGTGCCAGCAAGCGGGATCCTGGGGATGAGCAGTTCTTC CASKRDPGDEQFF
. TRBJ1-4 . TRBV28 TGTGCCAGCAGTTCAACAGATTATACGAAACTGTTTTTT CASSSTDYTKLFF
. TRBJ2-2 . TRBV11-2 TGTGCCAGCAGCTCCTTGACCGGCGCCGGGGAGCTGTTTTTT CASSSLTGAGELFF
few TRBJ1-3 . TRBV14 TGTGCCAGCAGCCAAGAACGGCTTCGTGGAAACACCATATATTTT CASSQERLRGNTIYF
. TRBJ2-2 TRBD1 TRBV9 TGTGCCAGCAGCCCGAGGGACAGGGGCACCGGGGAGCTGTTTTTT CASSPRDRGTGELFF
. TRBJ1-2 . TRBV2 TGTGCCAGCAGTGAAACAGCTAACTATGGCTACACCTTC CASSETANYGYTF
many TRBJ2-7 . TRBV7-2 TGTGCCAGCAGCGTGACAGGTATCGGCGAGCAGTACTTC CASSVTGIGEQYF
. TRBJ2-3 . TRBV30 TGTGCCTGGAGTGGGGCAGGTAGCACAGATACGCAGTATTTT CAWSGAGSTDTQYF
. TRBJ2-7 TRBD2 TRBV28 TGTGCCAGCAGTCGACTAGCGGGAGGGAAAGAGCAGTACTTC CASSRLAGGKEQYF
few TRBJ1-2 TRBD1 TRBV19 TGTGCCAGTAGCCCCTCCAGGGGGAACTATGGCTACACCTTC CASSPSRGNYGYTF
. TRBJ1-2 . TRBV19 TGTGCCGGGGGGAGTAGGACAGCGAACAACTATGGCTACACCTTC CAGGSRTANNYGYTF
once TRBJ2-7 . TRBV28 TGTGCCAGCAGAAGTAGCGAGTCCTACGAGCAGTACTTC CASRSSESYEQYF
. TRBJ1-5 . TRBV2 TGTGCCAGCAGCCTGGGGTACGCAGGCAATCAGCCCCAGCATTTT CASSLGYAGNQPQHF
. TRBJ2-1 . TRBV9 TGTGCCAGCAGCATTGGTCCTTGGGGGGCTGCCTACAATGAGCAGTTCTTC CASSIGPWGAAYNEQFF
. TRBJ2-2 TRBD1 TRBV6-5 TGTGCCAGCCTCCAGGGGGCCGGGGAGCTGTTTTTT CASLQGAGELFF
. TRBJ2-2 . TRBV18 TGTGCCAGCTCACCACGTAAGGGCACCGGGGAGCTGTTTTTT CASSPRKGTGELFF
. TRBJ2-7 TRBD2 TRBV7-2 TGTGCCAGCAGCTCCGTGGCGGGAGGCACGTACGAGCAGTACTTC CASSSVAGGTYEQYF
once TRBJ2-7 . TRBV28 TGTGCCAGCAGTACAGGGTCCTACGAGCAGTACTTC CASSTGSYEQYF
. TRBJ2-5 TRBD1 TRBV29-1 TGCAGCGTTGAGGGACAGTTTAAAGAGACCCAGTACTTC CSVEGQFKETQYF
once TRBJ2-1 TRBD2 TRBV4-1 TGCGCCAGCAGCCAAGAATTTGGACCTAGGTGGGGGGGTTGGAAGTTCTTC CASSQEFGPRWGGWKFF
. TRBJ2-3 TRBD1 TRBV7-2 TGTGCCAGCAGCTCACAACCCGGGACAGTTCTCGATACGCAGTATTTT CASSSQPGTVLDTQYF
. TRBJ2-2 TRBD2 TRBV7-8 TGTGCCAGCAGCCGAACAACGGGACTAGCGGGGGGCGGGGAGCTGTTTTTT CASSRTTGLAGGGELFF
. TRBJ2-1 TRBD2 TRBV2 TGTGCCAGCAGCGATCGGGGACTAGCGAACAATGAGCAGTTCTTC CASSDRGLANNEQFF
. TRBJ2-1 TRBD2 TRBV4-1 TGCGCCAGCAGCCCTCGGGATAGCGGGGGGGCTTACAATGAGCAGTTCTTC CASSPRDSGGAYNEQFF
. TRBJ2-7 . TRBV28 TGTGCCAGCAGTACTCTACCGGCAGGGGTGGAAATCGAGCAGTACTTC CASSTLPAGVEIEQYF
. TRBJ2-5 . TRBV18 TGTGCCAGCCGCGACTTGGAGACCCAGTACTTC CASRDLETQYF